This T cell receptor beta chain was sequenced during a study of monozygotic twins with inflammatory bowel disease. TCRdb reanalyzed the 5' RACE reads and collapses them to one entry per CDR3 protein, without DNA. The sample holds approximately 380,000 distinct CDR3 sequences. General study results and limits: Diversity of TCRbeta measured by inverse Simpson was lower in IBD patients than in healthy co-twins.

Germline V gene sequence: CDR1 MNHEY, CDR2 SVGAGI. This CDR3 contains 14 residues. A word on this clonotype: Its antigen is not known.

The specimen sequenced was blood. This sequence was found in a human donor with ulcerative colitis or Crohn's disease, or a healthy co-twin of an affected twin (not recorded which). This chain joins TRBV6-5 and TRBJ1-2; TCRdb gives TRBD1 as the D gene, but with no DNA this cannot be confirmed. CDR3 sequence reads: CASSYSTGNYGYTF.